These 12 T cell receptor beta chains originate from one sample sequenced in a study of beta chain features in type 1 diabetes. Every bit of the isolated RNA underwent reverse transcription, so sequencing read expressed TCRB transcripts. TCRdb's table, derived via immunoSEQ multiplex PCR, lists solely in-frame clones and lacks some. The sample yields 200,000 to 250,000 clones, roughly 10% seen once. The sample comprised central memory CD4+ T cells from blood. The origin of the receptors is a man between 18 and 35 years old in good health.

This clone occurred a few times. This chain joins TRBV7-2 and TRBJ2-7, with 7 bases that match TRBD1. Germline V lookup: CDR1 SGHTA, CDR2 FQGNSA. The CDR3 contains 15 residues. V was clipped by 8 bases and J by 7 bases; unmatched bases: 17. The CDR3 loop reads CASERRAGGTNEQYF. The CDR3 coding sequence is TGTGCCAGCGAAAGGCGGGCAGGGGGAACGAATGAGCAGTACTTC. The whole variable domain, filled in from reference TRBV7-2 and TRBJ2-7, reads GAGVSQSPSNKVTEKGKDVELRCDPISGHTALYWYRQSLGQGLEFLIYFQGNSAPDKSGLPSDRFSAERTGGSVSTLTIQRTQQEDSAVYLCASERRAGGTNEQYFGPGTRLTVT.

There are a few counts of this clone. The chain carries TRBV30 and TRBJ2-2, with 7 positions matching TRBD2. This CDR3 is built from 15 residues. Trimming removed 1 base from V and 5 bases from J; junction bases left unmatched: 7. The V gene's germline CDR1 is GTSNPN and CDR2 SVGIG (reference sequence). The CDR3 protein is CAWSESGKETGELFF. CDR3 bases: TGTGCCTGGAGTGAAAGCGGGAAAGAAACCGGGGAGCTGTTTTTT.

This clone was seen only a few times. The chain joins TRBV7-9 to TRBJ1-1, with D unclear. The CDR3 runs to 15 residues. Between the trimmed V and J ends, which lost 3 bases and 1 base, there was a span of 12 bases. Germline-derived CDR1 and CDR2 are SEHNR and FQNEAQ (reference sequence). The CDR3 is CASSFSGRRNTEAFF. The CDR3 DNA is TGTGCCAGCAGCTTCTCAGGACGGAGGAACACTGAAGCTTTCTTT.

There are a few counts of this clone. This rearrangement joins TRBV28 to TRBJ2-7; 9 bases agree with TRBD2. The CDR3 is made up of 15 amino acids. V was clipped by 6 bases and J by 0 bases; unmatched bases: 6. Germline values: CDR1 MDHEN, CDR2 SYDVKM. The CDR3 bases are TGTGCCAGCAGGCCGTATAGCGGGAGCTCCTACGAGCAGTACTTC. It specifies CASRPYSGSSYEQYF.

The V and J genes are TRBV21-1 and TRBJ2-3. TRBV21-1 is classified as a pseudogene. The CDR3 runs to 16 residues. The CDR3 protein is CASSKRDQKVADTQYF. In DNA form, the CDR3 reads TGTGCCAGCAGCAAACGCGACCAGAAGGTTGCAGATACGCAGTATTTT.

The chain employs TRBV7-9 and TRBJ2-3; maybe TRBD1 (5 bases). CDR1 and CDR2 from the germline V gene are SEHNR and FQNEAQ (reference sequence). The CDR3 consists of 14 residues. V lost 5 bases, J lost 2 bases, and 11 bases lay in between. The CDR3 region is CASSPDSFTDTQYF. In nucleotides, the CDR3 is TGTGCCAGCAGCCCAGACAGCTTCACAGATACGCAGTATTTT.

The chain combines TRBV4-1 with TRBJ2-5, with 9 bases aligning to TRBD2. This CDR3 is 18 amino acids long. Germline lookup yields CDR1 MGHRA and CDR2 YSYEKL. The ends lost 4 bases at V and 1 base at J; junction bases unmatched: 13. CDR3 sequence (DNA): TGCGCCAGCAGCCCGAACAGCCTAGCGGGACCACTCCAAGAGACCCAGTACTTC. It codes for CASSPNSLAGPLQETQYF.

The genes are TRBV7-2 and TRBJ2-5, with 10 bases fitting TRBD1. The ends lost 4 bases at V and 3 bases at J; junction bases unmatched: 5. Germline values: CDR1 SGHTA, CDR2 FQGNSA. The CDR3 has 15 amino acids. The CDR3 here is CASSSTGTGEETQYF. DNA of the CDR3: TGTGCCAGCAGCTCTACTGGGACAGGGGAAGAGACCCAGTACTTC.

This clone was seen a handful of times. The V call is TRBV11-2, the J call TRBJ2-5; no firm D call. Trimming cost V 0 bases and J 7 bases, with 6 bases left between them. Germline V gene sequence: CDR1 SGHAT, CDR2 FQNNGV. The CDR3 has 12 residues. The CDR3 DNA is TGTGCCAGCAGCTTAGATGGGTTGACCCAGTACTTC. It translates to CASSLDGLTQYF.

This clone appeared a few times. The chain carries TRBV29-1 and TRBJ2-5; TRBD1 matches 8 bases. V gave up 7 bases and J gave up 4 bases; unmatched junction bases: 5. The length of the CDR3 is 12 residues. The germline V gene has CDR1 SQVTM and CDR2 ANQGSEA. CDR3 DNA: TGCAGCGCATGGACAGGGTCAGAGACCCAGTACTTC. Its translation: CSAWTGSETQYF. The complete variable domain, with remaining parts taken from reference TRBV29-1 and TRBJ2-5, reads SAVISQKPSRDICQRGTSLTIQCQVDSQVTMMFWYRQQPGQSLTLIATANQGSEATYESGFVIDKFPISRPNLTFSTLTVSNMSPEDSSIYLCSAWTGSETQYFGPGTRLLVL.

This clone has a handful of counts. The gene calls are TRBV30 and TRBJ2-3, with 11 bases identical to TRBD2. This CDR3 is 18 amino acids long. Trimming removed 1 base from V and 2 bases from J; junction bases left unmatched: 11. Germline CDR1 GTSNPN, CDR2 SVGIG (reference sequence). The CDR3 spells CAWSGIAGGSEFTDTQYF. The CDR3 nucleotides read TGTGCCTGGAGTGGGATAGCGGGAGGGTCTGAGTTCACAGATACGCAGTATTTT.

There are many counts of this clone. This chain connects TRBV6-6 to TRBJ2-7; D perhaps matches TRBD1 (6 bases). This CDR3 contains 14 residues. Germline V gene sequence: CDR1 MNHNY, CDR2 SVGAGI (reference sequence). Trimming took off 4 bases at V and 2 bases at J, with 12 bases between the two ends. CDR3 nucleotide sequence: TGTGCCAGCAGTTCCTCGCAGGGGCCCTACGAGCAGTACTTC. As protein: CASSSSQGPYEQYF.